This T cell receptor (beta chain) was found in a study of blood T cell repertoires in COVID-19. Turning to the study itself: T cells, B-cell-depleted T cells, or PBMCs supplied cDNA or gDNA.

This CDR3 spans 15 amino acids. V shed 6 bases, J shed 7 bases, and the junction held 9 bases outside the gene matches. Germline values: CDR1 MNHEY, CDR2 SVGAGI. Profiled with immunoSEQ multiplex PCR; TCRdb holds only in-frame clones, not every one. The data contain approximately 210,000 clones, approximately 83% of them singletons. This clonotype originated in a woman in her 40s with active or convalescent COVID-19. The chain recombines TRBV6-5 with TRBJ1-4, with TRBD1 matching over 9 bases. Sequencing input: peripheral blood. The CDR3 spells CASRDTGGGSEKLFF. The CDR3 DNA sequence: TGTGCCAGCAGAGATACAGGGGGCGGAAGTGAAAAACTGTTTTTT.